This T cell receptor beta chain is drawn from a study of blood T cell repertoires in COVID-19. Study context: Collection of acute and convalescent COVID-19 samples took place in the United States, Italy and Spain. Sources were T cells, B-cell-depleted T cells, or PBMCs; the material itself was cDNA or gDNA.

The V end lost 3 bases, the J end lost 3 bases, and 11 bases lay between the germline ends. CDR1 MDHEN and CDR2 SYDVKM come from the germline V gene. The CDR3 is 14 amino acids. Original data processing: Scientists estimated how many nucleated cells there were by amplifying reference gene primers. Sequencing was performed with immunoSEQ multiplex PCR; in TCRdb, only in-frame clones are kept and a portion is missing. V, J and clone size are taken as reported in that table, and D and trimming were inferred from the DNA itself. The repertoire includes some 87,000 clones, roughly 76% of them detected once, and around 21% sits in the top ten.

Sequencing used peripheral blood. The TCR sequence derives from an elderly woman with active or convalescent COVID-19. This chain connects TRBV28 to TRBJ1-2; D is unresolved. CDR3 sequence reads: CASSFLDNYYGYTF. The DNA of the CDR3 is TGTGCCAGCAGTTTCCTCGACAATTACTATGGCTACACCTTC.